Shown below are 23 T cell receptor beta chains from a single sample sequenced in a study of beta chain features in type 1 diabetes (dated by TCRdb to between 2017 and 2018). On the study overall, not on this receptor specifically: In all four CD4+ subsets, TCRB CDR3 length was moderately but significantly shorter in type 1 diabetes patients.

Antigens of these TCRs are unknown. Receptors were amplified or captured by the immunoSEQ multiplex PCR assay. All of the isolated RNA was reverse transcribed with the High Capacity cDNA Reverse Transcription Kit, so expressed TCRB transcripts were sequenced. The source is immuneACCESS, and TCRdb retained only in-frame sequences with V and J called. Part of the clones is not carried over; for the studies checked, unresolved V genes explain less than half of this, and the remainder is unexplained. The sample profile shows 500,000 to 850,000 clones; over 13% of them were found once. Of the sample, approximately 0.043% is held by the ten largest clones. The sequencing sample was made of naive CD4+ T cells from blood. The cell subset or site label, as the study defines it: true naive CD4+ T cells. These receptors were collected from a man in his late teens or twenties with type 1 diabetes.

The chain is built from TRBV7-3 and TRBJ2-5, with no clear D. Germline V lookup: CDR1 SGHTA, CDR2 FQGTGA. Trimming removed 0 bases at V and 5 bases at J, with 19 bases between. CDR3 length equals 17 residues. The CDR3 loop reads CASSLTSNGPSRETQYF. The CDR3 DNA follows: TGTGCCAGCAGCTTAACCTCAAATGGTCCCTCGAGGGAGACCCAGTACTTC.

The chain links TRBV29-1 to TRBJ2-1; 8 nucleotides match TRBD2. V lost 1 base to trimming and J lost 5 bases; unmatched junction nucleotides: 10. CDR1 and CDR2 (germline): SQVTM, ANQGSEA. There are 16 residues in the CDR3. This CDR3 reads CSVEGYPGLEDNEQFF. Here the CDR3 DNA reads TGCAGCGTTGAAGGGTACCCGGGACTAGAGGACAATGAGCAGTTCTTC.

V is TRBV5-4 and J is TRBJ1-2; TRBD1 matches at 7 bases. V lost 4 bases, J lost 7 bases, and 7 bases stayed unmatched. Germline lookup yields CDR1 SGHNT and CDR2 YYREEE (reference sequence). The CDR3 is 13 residues long. In DNA, the CDR3 is TGTGCCAGCAGCCTGACAGGGAGAGGTGGCTACACCTTC. This gives the protein CASSLTGRGGYTF.

This clone was detected a few times. This rearrangement joins TRBV10-3 to TRBJ2-5; either TRBD1 or TRBD2 may supply D (6 bases each). The CDR3 spans 14 residues. Germline CDR1 ENHRY, CDR2 SYGVKD. Deletions cut 2 bases from V and 3 bases from J, with 10 bases between. The CDR3 protein is CAISETGRKETQYF. The CDR3 coding sequence is TGTGCCATCAGTGAGACAGGGAGGAAAGAGACCCAGTACTTC.

The chain is built from TRBV5-4 and TRBJ1-4; unclear D gene. Germline V gene data show CDR1 as SGHNT and CDR2 as YYREEE (reference sequence). CDR3 length equals 15 residues. The V end was cut by 4 bases, the J end by 3 bases, with 13 bases between. CDR3 protein: CASSGGADPNEKLFF. The CDR3 DNA is TGTGCCAGCAGCGGTGGTGCGGATCCTAATGAAAAACTGTTTTTT.

This clone was seen only a few times. The V gene is TRBV25-1, the J gene TRBJ1-4, with 9 bases lining up with TRBD1. CDR1 is MGHDK and CDR2 is SYGVNS in the germline V gene. The CDR3 runs to 15 residues. Germline trimming cut 4 bases from V and 7 bases from J; bases unmatched to any gene: 7. The CDR3 loop reads CASSVRQGVGEKLFF. DNA for the CDR3: TGTGCCAGCAGTGTGAGACAGGGGGTAGGTGAAAAACTGTTTTTT.

The rearrangement joins TRBV30 to TRBJ1-2, with D possibly TRBD1 on 5 matching bases. Trimming removed 3 bases from V and 4 bases from J, with 18 bases in between. The CDR3 is 15 amino acids. Germline V gene data show CDR1 as GTSNPN and CDR2 as SVGIG (reference sequence). The CDR3: CAWSGGVGPGYGYTF. CDR3 DNA: TGTGCCTGGAGCGGGGGAGTTGGCCCTGGCTATGGCTACACCTTC.

V and J are TRBV19 and TRBJ2-2; possibly TRBD1 for D (5 bases). The CDR3 covers 17 residues. Germline loops: CDR1 LNHDA, CDR2 SQIVND (reference sequence). Trimming stripped 4 bases from V and 0 bases from J, with 15 bases between. In DNA form, the CDR3 reads TGTGCCAGTAGTACCAACAGGAACCCAGCGAACACCGGGGAGCTGTTTTTT. Encoded protein: CASSTNRNPANTGELFF.

The chain has TRBV15 and TRBJ2-5; D is perhaps TRBD2 (6 bases). Trimming took 5 bases from V and 8 from J, leaving 12 bases between them. Germline values: CDR1 LNHNV, CDR2 YYDKDF (reference sequence). This CDR3 region has 12 residues. Written as DNA, the CDR3 is TGTGCCACCAGCGGCCGGCGGGATACCCAGTACTTC. It translates to CATSGRRDTQYF.

V and J are TRBV30 and TRBJ2-3; 15 bases align to TRBD2. This CDR3 region has 15 residues. Trimming cost V 5 bases and J 1 base; bases outside gene matches: 1. CDR1 is GTSNPN and CDR2 is SVGIG in the germline V gene (reference sequence). CDR3 sequence reads: CAWGLAGGGTDTQYF. Written as DNA, the CDR3 is TGTGCCTGGGGACTAGCGGGAGGGGGCACAGATACGCAGTATTTT.

There are a few counts of this clone. The chain employs TRBV2 and TRBJ2-1, with D unclear. Germline V gives CDR1 SNHLY, CDR2 FYNNEI. The CDR3 has 11 residues. The V end lost 5 bases, the J end lost 8 bases, and 7 bases lay between the germline ends. The CDR3 region is CASSRVHEQFF. CDR3 DNA: TGTGCCAGCAGTCGGGTGCATGAGCAGTTCTTC.

CDR3 amino acids: CASSLAGTAGYTF. The CDR3 DNA follows: TGTGCCAGCAGCTTAGCGGGGACAGCTGGCTACACCTTC. The chain uses TRBV7-2 and TRBJ1-2; 7 positions match TRBD1. The CDR3 runs to 13 residues. Germline trimming cut 0 bases from V and 7 bases from J; bases unmatched to any gene: 2. Germline V lookup: CDR1 SGHTA, CDR2 FQGNSA.

The rearrangement joins TRBV29-1 to TRBJ2-5; 9 bases match TRBD2. V was clipped by 3 bases and J by 5 bases; unmatched bases: 22. CDR3 size: 19 residues. From germline, CDR1 is SQVTM and CDR2 ANQGSEA. The CDR3 reads CSVEGVAGDRRPFGETQYF. The CDR3 DNA reads TGCAGCGTTGAGGGGGTAGCGGGAGATCGGAGGCCTTTCGGGGAGACCCAGTACTTC.

For this clone: The identical CDR3 is also encoded by other nucleotide sequences in the sample. V and J are TRBV7-2 and TRBJ2-3; no clear D gene. The V gene lost 5 bases and the J gene lost 1 base, with 4 bases spanning the gap. The CDR3 is 12 residues long. In germline, CDR1 is SGHTA, CDR2 FQGNSA. The CDR3 DNA is TGTGCCAGCAGCCCACGCACAGATACGCAGTATTTT. It encodes CASSPRTDTQYF.

The rearrangement uses TRBV2 and TRBJ1-1; the D is unclear. Germline assignment: CDR1 SNHLY and CDR2 FYNNEI. The germline V and J ends were trimmed by 2 bases and 4 bases, with 8 bases remaining between them. This CDR3 is built from 13 residues. The CDR3 nucleotides are TGTGCCAGCAGTGAACATCCGGGCACTGAAGCTTTCTTT. It translates to CASSEHPGTEAFF.

This clone was observed a handful of times. V and J are TRBV7-9 and TRBJ2-3, with 8 bases that match TRBD2. The length of the CDR3 is 17 residues. After removal of 4 bases from V and 6 bases from J, the junction contained 15 bases not matched to a gene. CDR1 is SEHNR, CDR2 FQNEAQ, per germline (reference sequence). This CDR3 reads CASSSSGSPRGVDTQYF. The CDR3, as DNA: TGTGCCAGCAGCTCCAGCGGGAGCCCCCGGGGTGTGGATACGCAGTATTTT.

Regarding this clone: This same CDR3 is encoded by further DNA sequences in the sample. The chain recombines TRBV11-2 with TRBJ2-3; D unclear. The CDR3 covers 14 residues. Germline V gives CDR1 SGHAT, CDR2 FQNNGV. The V and J ends lost 5 bases and 0 bases respectively, with 9 bases between them. CDR3 protein: CASSLRLSTDTQYF. As DNA, the CDR3 is TGTGCCAGCAGCCTCCGACTTAGCACAGATACGCAGTATTTT.

The V call is TRBV6-5, the J call TRBJ2-1; 7 nucleotides align to TRBD2. This CDR3 has 15 amino acids. Trimming took 2 bases from V and 2 from J; bases not matched to a gene: 3. In germline, CDR1 is MNHEY, CDR2 SVGAGI. The CDR3 loop reads CASSYGGVAYNEQFF. DNA of the CDR3: TGTGCCAGCAGTTACGGGGGGGTAGCCTACAATGAGCAGTTCTTC.

The V and J genes are TRBV25-1 and TRBJ2-7; maybe TRBD1 (5 bases). The CDR3 has 14 residues. Per the germline V gene, CDR1 is MGHDK and CDR2 is SYGVNS. The V and J ends lost 3 bases and 0 bases respectively, with 9 bases between them. CDR3 coding DNA: TGTGCCAGCAGTGAGACAGAGAGCTCCTACGAGCAGTACTTC. Translated, it gives CASSETESSYEQYF.

This rearrangement joins TRBV7-2 to TRBJ1-5; TRBD1 agrees at 7 bases. The CDR3 has 15 residues. Germline V gene lookup returns CDR1 SGHTA and CDR2 FQGNSA. V lost 5 bases to trimming and J lost 0 bases; unmatched junction nucleotides: 4. The CDR3 DNA is TGTGCCAGCAGCGGGACAGCTTATAGCAATCAGCCCCAGCATTTT. This gives the protein CASSGTAYSNQPQHF.

A few counts support this clone. The gene calls are TRBV30 and TRBJ2-5; 9 bases align to TRBD1. The J segment lost 5 bases and the V segment lost 3 bases, leaving 16 bases of the junction unmatched. The V gene's germline CDR1 is GTSNPN and CDR2 SVGIG (reference sequence). This CDR3 comprises 17 residues. The CDR3 is CAWRVRWTGVRWETQYF. CDR3 in DNA: TGTGCCTGGAGGGTACGCTGGACAGGGGTGCGGTGGGAGACCCAGTACTTC.

This clone has just a few counts. The rearrangement uses TRBV9 and TRBJ2-1; D possibly corresponds to TRBD2 (5 bases). V gave up 0 bases and J gave up 6 bases, with 19 bases separating them. The germline V gene has CDR1 SGDLS and CDR2 YYNGEE. This CDR3 comprises 17 residues. The CDR3 spells CASSVGPSGMVPNEQFF. CDR3 sequence (DNA): TGTGCCAGCAGCGTAGGTCCGTCGGGGATGGTTCCCAATGAGCAGTTCTTC.

The V and J genes are TRBV6-5 and TRBJ2-7; weak D call: TRBD1 (5 bases). V lost 6 bases, J lost 0 bases, and 9 bases lay in between. Germline-derived CDR1 and CDR2 are MNHEY and SVGAGI. The CDR3 is 13 residues long. As DNA, the CDR3 is TGTGCCAGCAGGACAGCTAACTCCTACGAGCAGTACTTC. Translation: CASRTANSYEQYF.